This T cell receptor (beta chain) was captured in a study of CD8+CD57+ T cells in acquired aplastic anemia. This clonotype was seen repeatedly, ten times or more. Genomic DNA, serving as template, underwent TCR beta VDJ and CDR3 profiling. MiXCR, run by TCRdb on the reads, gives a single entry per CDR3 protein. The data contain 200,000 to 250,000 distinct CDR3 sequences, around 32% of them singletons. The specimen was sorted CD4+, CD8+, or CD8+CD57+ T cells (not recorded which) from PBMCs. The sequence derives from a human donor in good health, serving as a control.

The CDR3 bases are TGTGCCAGTAGTATTCGAACTGGCAGGGGCGAAGATGGCTACACCTTC. This encodes CASSIRTGRGEDGYTF. This chain uses TRBV19 with TRBJ1-2; tentative D call: TRBD1 (6 bases). V lost 3 bases and J lost 6, with 20 bases in between. There are 16 residues in the CDR3. Germline V gene sequence: CDR1 LNHDA, CDR2 SQIVND (reference sequence).